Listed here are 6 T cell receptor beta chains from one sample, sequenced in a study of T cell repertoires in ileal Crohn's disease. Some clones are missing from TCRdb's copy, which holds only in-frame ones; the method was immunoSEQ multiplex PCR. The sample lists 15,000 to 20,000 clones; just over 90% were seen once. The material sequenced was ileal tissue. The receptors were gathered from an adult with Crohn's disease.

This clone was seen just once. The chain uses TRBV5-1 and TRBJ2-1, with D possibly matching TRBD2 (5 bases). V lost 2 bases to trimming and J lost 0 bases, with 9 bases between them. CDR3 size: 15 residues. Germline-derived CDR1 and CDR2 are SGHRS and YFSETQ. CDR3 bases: TGCGCCAGCAGCTTTAGCGAGAGCTCCTACAATGAGCAGTTCTTC. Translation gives CASSFSESSYNEQFF. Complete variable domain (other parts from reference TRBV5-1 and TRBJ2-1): KAGVTQTPRYLIKTRGQQVTLSCSPISGHRSVSWYQQTPGQGLQFLFEYFSETQRNKGNFPGRFSGRQFSNSRSEMNVSTLELGDSALYLCASSFSESSYNEQFFGPGTRLTVL.

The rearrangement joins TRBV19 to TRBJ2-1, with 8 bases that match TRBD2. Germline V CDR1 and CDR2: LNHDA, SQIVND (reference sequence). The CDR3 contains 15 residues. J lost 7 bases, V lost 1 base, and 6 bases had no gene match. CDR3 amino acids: CASSIAGGPGNEQFF. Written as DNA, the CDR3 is TGTGCCAGTAGTATAGCGGGGGGGCCAGGGAATGAGCAGTTCTTC.

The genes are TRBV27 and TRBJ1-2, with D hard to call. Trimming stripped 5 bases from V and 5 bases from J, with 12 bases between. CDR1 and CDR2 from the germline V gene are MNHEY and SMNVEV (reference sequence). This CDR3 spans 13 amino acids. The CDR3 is CASSKSGKYGYTF. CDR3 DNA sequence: TGTGCCAGCAGTAAGTCGGGGAAGTATGGCTACACCTTC.

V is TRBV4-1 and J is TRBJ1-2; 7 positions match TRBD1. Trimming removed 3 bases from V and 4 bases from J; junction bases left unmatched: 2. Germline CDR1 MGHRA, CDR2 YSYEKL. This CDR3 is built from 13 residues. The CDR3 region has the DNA TGCGCCAGCAGCCAGAGGACAGGCTATGGCTACACCTTC. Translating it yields CASSQRTGYGYTF.

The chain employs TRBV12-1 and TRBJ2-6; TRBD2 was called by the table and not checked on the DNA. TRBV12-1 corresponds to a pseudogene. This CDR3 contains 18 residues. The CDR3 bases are TGTGCCAGCAGCTGCCGGGAGGGCCCAAGGGCTGGGGCCAACGTCCTGACTTTC. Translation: CASSCREGPRAGANVLTF.

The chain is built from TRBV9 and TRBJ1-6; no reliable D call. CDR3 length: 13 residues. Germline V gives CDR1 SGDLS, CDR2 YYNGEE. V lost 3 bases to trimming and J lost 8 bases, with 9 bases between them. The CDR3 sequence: CASSASRDSPLHF. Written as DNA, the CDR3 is TGTGCCAGCAGCGCCTCAAGAGATTCACCCCTCCACTTT.